This TCR beta chain was retrieved from a study of CD8+CD57+ T cells in acquired aplastic anemia. Study summary: Sorted CD4+ and CD8+ cell DNA averaged 3.2 ug.

There are 15 residues in the CDR3. V lost 10 bases, J lost 1 base, and 7 bases stayed unmatched. CDR1 and CDR2 from the germline V gene are ENHRY and SYGVKD. Selection for sequencing was limited to patients who had shown CD8+CD57+ cell expansion by flow cytometry. Genomic DNA provided the template from which TCR beta VDJ and CDR3 profiles were obtained. TCRdb re-analysed the reads in MiXCR, keeping a single row per CDR3 protein. Among around 200,000 distinct CDR3 sequences, roughly half were seen once, and the ten largest hold under 2%. Comment on this clonotype: What it binds is unknown. A read error may explain this, as a much larger clone is one base away.

General observations from the study: Patients and controls shared under 35 CD8+ CDR3 sequences, which appeared highly expressed in patients and within their immunodominant clones. CD8+ Simpson's diversity did not differ significantly between patients and controls.

V is TRBV10-3 and J is TRBJ1-2; 12 bases agree with TRBD1. Sequencing was done on a sample of sorted CD4+, CD8+, or CD8+CD57+ T cells (not recorded which) from PBMCs. The clonotype was recovered from a human donor with aplastic anemia. The CDR3 sequence is CANRGQGAGNYGYTF. CDR3 coding DNA: TGTGCCAACAGGGGACAGGGGGCAGGTAACTATGGCTACACCTTC.